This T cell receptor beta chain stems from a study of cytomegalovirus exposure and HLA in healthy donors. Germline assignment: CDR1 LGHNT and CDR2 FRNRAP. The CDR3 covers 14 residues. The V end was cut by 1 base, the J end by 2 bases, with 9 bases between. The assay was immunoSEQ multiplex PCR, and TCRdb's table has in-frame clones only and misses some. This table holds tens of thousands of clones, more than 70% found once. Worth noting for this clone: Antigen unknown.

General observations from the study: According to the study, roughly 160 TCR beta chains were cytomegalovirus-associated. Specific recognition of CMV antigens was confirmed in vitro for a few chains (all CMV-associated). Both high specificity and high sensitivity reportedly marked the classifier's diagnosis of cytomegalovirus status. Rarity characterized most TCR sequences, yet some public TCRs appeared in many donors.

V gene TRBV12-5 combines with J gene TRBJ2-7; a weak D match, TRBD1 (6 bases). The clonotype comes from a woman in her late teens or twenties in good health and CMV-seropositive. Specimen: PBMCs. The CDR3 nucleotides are TGTGCTAGTGGTTTGGCACAGGGAACCTACGAGCAGTACTTC. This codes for CASGLAQGTYEQYF.